This is a list of T cell receptor beta chains from one sample in a study of cytomegalovirus exposure and HLA in healthy donors. Data came from immunoSEQ multiplex PCR; TCRdb stores just in-frame clones and leaves some out. This table has 180,000 or so clones, around 75% appearing once. Input material: PBMCs. Every receptor here comes from a woman between 35 and 50 years old in good health and CMV-seropositive. Each CDR3 is given with its conserved first and last residue. D genes are given only for firm matches. Rows may omit the clone size; those that give it use once, few, many or a size class.

d_gene	v_gene	abundance	j_gene	CDR3nt	CDR3aa
-	TRBV28	once	TRBJ2-1	TGTGCCAGCAGGGAACTAGCTTTGAATGAGCAGTTCTTC	CASRELALNEQFF
TRBD1	TRBV10-3	-	TRBJ2-1	TGTGCCTTACGACAGGGTCCCTACAATGAGCAGTTCTTC	CALRQGPYNEQFF
TRBD2	TRBV27	-	TRBJ2-3	TGTGCCAGCAGTCCCGGACTAGCGGGATGGGGCACAGATACGCAGTATTTT	CASSPGLAGWGTDTQYF
TRBD1	TRBV6-1	-	TRBJ2-1	TGTGCCAGCAGTGAAGCGCTCGGCAGGGGGAGTTACAATGAGCAGTTCTTC	CASSEALGRGSYNEQFF
-	TRBV25-1	-	TRBJ1-5	TGTGCCAGCAGTGAACCGGATCAGCCCCAGCATTTT	CASSEPDQPQHF
TRBD2	TRBV28	-	TRBJ2-7	TGTGCCAGCCGCGGACCTTACGAGGGAGGGCTCATCAGCTACGAGCAGTACTTC	CASRGPYEGGLISYEQYF
-	TRBV5-6	-	TRBJ2-5	TGTGCCAGCAGCTCCTATTACGCTCGGGAGACCCAGTACTTC	CASSSYYARETQYF
TRBD1	TRBV5-1	-	TRBJ1-5	TGCGCCAGCAGCTTGGTGACAGGGAGCAATCAGCCCCAGCATTTT	CASSLVTGSNQPQHF
-	TRBV14	-	TRBJ2-2	TGTGCCAGCAGCCAAGAATGGGGCCGCTACACCGGGGAGCTGTTTTTT	CASSQEWGRYTGELFF
TRBD2	TRBV29-1	once	TRBJ2-1	TGCAGCGGGGGTGTCTTAGCGGGTCCCCAGTTCTTC	CSGGVLAGPQFF
-	TRBV2	-	TRBJ1-2	TGTGCCAGCAGCCTCCACACCTTC	CASSLHTF
-	TRBV5-4	-	TRBJ2-1	TGTGCCAGCAAGACAGACAGCTCAATGAATCAGTTCTTC	CASKTDSSMNQFF
-	TRBV5-1	-	TRBJ1-4	TGCGCCAGCAGCCCCCTGCAGGCTAATGAAAAACTGTTTTTT	CASSPLQANEKLFF
-	TRBV11-1	few	TRBJ2-7	TGTGCCAGCAGCAACTTAGGACTTGCGGGCACCTACGAGCAGTACTTC	CASSNLGLAGTYEQYF
-	TRBV7-2	-	TRBJ2-7	TGTGCCAGCAGCTCTCCGACTAGTCACGAGCAGTACTTC	CASSSPTSHEQYF
-	TRBV25-1	few	TRBJ1-3	TGTGCCAGCAGTGAGCTGGGGGCGGGAAACACCATATATTTT	CASSELGAGNTIYF
TRBD2	TRBV2	-	TRBJ2-7	TGTGCCAGCGTAGGGACTAGCGGGAGGAGAGAGCAGTACTTC	CASVGTSGRREQYF
-	TRBV5-1	-	TRBJ2-1	TGCGCCAGCAGCTTGGGAGTCAATGAGCAGTTCTTC	CASSLGVNEQFF
TRBD2	TRBV30	few	TRBJ2-3	TGTGCCTGGAGTCGCCTGGGAGCGGGAGGGCGAGATACGCAGTATTTT	CAWSRLGAGGRDTQYF
-	TRBV6-1	-	TRBJ2-7	TGTGCCAGCAGTGAAGCGCAGTTTTCCTACGAGCAGTACTTC	CASSEAQFSYEQYF
TRBD1	TRBV6-6	once	TRBJ2-5	TGTGCCAGCAGCCTTACTGACAGGGGGCGGGAGACCCAGTACTTC	CASSLTDRGRETQYF
-	TRBV7-9	-	TRBJ1-3	TGTGCCAGCAGCTTAACCGGGGGGATTGGTGACACCATATATTTT	CASSLTGGIGDTIYF
TRBD2	TRBV6-5	-	TRBJ2-7	TGTGCCAGCAGAACACGGGGGGTAGCTGCGGGTGAGCAGTACTTC	CASRTRGVAAGEQYF
-	TRBV28	-	TRBJ1-2	TGTGCCAGCAGTTTATCCCGATCGACAGGAATGGGCTACACCTTC	CASSLSRSTGMGYTF
-	TRBV5-6	-	TRBJ1-4	TGTGCCAGCAGCTTGGTTTCCGCGTATGAAAAACTGTTTTTT	CASSLVSAYEKLFF
TRBD1	TRBV5-1	-	TRBJ1-2	TGCGCCAGCAGCTTGGTAGGGGGCGATTACAGGGGCTACACCTTC	CASSLVGGDYRGYTF
-	TRBV30	few	TRBJ1-5	TGTGCCTGGAGTCCAGATAGCAATCAGCCCCAGCATTTT	CAWSPDSNQPQHF
-	TRBV7-3	-	TRBJ2-1	TGTGCCAGCAGCTTAGGGTTTGCGGGGAACAATGAGCAGTTCTTC	CASSLGFAGNNEQFF
TRBD2	TRBV6-5	-	TRBJ2-7	TGTGCCAGCAGTTACTCGCAGGCTAGCGGGAGCAACGAGCAGTACTTC	CASSYSQASGSNEQYF
TRBD1	TRBV7-9	-	TRBJ2-7	TGTGCCAGCAGCTTTGAGACAGGGGCCTACGAGCAGTACTTC	CASSFETGAYEQYF
-	TRBV5-4	-	TRBJ1-5	TGTGCCAGCAGCTTCGAACGGGTTCAGCCCCAGCATTTT	CASSFERVQPQHF
-	TRBV11-3	once	TRBJ2-2	TGTGCCAGCAGCTTAGCGGGAGCGAACACCGGGGAGCTGTTTTTT	CASSLAGANTGELFF
TRBD2	TRBV19	-	TRBJ2-7	TGTGCCAGTAGTATAGCCGTGGGACTAGCGGAGGCCTACGAGCAGTACTTC	CASSIAVGLAEAYEQYF
TRBD2	TRBV7-3	-	TRBJ2-1	TGTGCCAGCAGCCCAAAACCGGGACTAGCGCCTTACAATGAGCAGTTCTTC	CASSPKPGLAPYNEQFF
TRBD1	TRBV6-5	-	TRBJ2-7	TGTGCCAGCAGTTACTCTGACAGGGGATCCGCCGAGCAGTACTTC	CASSYSDRGSAEQYF
TRBD1	TRBV11-2	once	TRBJ1-5	TGTGCCAGCAGCCCAGGACAGGGTCATAGCAATCAGCCCCAGCATTTT	CASSPGQGHSNQPQHF
TRBD1	TRBV29-1	-	TRBJ1-2	TGCAGCGTTCTGGGACAGTCGGACTACACCTTC	CSVLGQSDYTF
TRBD1	TRBV15	-	TRBJ1-1	TGTGCCACCAGCATCACAGGGGACACTGAAGCTTTCTTT	CATSITGDTEAFF
TRBD1	TRBV5-5	once	TRBJ1-3	TGTGCCAGCAGCTTACTAAGGCAGGGGGCCTCCTCTGGAAACACCATATATTTT	CASSLLRQGASSGNTIYF
TRBD1	TRBV19	-	TRBJ1-1	TGTGCCAGTACCGAGGGGACAGGGGGGAGAATGAACACTGAAGCTTTCTTT	CASTEGTGGRMNTEAFF
-	TRBV2	-	TRBJ1-2	TGTGCCAGCAATAGGGGCGGGGAAGGCTACACCTTC	CASNRGGEGYTF
TRBD1	TRBV10-3	-	TRBJ2-7	TGTGCCATCAGTGACGGGGGGACAGGGGGCTACGAGCAGTACTTC	CAISDGGTGGYEQYF
TRBD1	TRBV5-5	-	TRBJ1-2	TGTGCCAGCAGCTTGATCACAGGGGATGAAGGCTACACCTTC	CASSLITGDEGYTF
-	TRBV5-1	-	TRBJ1-1	TGCGCCAGCAGCTTGGGTACCCGGGACACTGAAGCTTTCTTT	CASSLGTRDTEAFF
-	TRBV4-3	-	TRBJ2-4	TGCGCCAGCAGCCAAGGCCTGATCGGGGGTTACATTCAGTACTTC	CASSQGLIGGYIQYF
-	TRBV5-6	-	TRBJ1-5	TGTGCCAGCACCCTATGGGGCCAGGGAAGCAGTCAGCCCCAGCATTTT	CASTLWGQGSSQPQHF
-	TRBV10-1	-	TRBJ2-1	TGCGCCACTCTATCGTACCTAGAGAATGAGCAGTTCTTC	CATLSYLENEQFF
TRBD1	TRBV19	few	TRBJ1-1	TGTGCCAGTAGTTCCTGGACAGGGGGGAACACTGAAGCTTTCTTT	CASSSWTGGNTEAFF
-	TRBV7-9	-	TRBJ2-3	TGTGCCAGCAGCTTAGCGGAGGTAGCAGTAGATACGCAGTATTTT	CASSLAEVAVDTQYF
-	TRBV28	few	TRBJ1-2	TGTGCCAGCAAAGGCCAGCGTATGGGTGGCTACACCTTC	CASKGQRMGGYTF
-	TRBV6-5	many	TRBJ1-1	TGTGCCAGCAGCCAAATGAACACTGAAGCTTTCTTT	CASSQMNTEAFF
-	TRBV13	-	TRBJ2-7	TGTGCCAGCAGAGGCCAACCAGGGGCCGAGCAGTACTTC	CASRGQPGAEQYF
-	TRBV11-2	-	TRBJ2-7	TGTGCCAGCAGCTTTAACCGGGACGAGCAGTACTTC	CASSFNRDEQYF
-	TRBV5-6	-	TRBJ2-1	TGTGCCAGCAGCTCCGACGGAGGTTCCTACAATGAGCAGTTCTTC	CASSSDGGSYNEQFF
TRBD2	TRBV27	-	TRBJ2-1	TGTGCCAGCTGGGGACTAGCGGGGAACAATGAGCAGTTCTTC	CASWGLAGNNEQFF
TRBD1	TRBV2	-	TRBJ2-3	TGTGCCAGCAGTGTCGAGGGGGCAACTTCGACAGATACGCAGTATTTT	CASSVEGATSTDTQYF
TRBD2	TRBV28	-	TRBJ2-4	TGTGCCAGCAGTCCCCAAATAGCGGGAGCCAAAAACATTCAGTACTTC	CASSPQIAGAKNIQYF
TRBD1	TRBV7-9	-	TRBJ2-4	TGTGCCAGCAGCTTAAGGGACAGGGGGCGAGGTGGCAAAAACATTCAGTACTTC	CASSLRDRGRGGKNIQYF
-	TRBV15	-	TRBJ2-7	TGCGCCACCAGCAGAGGTCGCGGCGAGCAGTACTTC	CATSRGRGEQYF
TRBD1	TRBV6-1	-	TRBJ1-4	TGTGCCAGCAGTACCGGGACAGGGGCTAATGAAAAACTGTTTTTT	CASSTGTGANEKLFF